These T cell receptor beta chains were read from a single sample in a study of shared clonotypes between healthy human individuals. Using immunoSEQ multiplex PCR, the repertoire was profiled, and TCRdb retains in-frame clones only, with some absent. The sample consists of around 1.9 million clones, 90% to 95% of them appearing once. The sample was naive CD8+ T cells from PBMCs. These receptors originate from a man aged 18 to 29 in good health. Some clones in this sample may be carry-over from other donors' samples. Each CDR3 is given with its conserved first and last residue. D genes are given only for firm matches. Size is omitted from some rows. Given values are once, few, many or a class for expanded clones.

CDR3 DNA	CDR3 protein	D gene	V gene	clone size	J gene	CDR3 length
TGTGCCAGCAGTGAAGGCTACGAGCAGTACTTC	CASSEGYEQYF	-	TRBV2	few	TRBJ2-7	11
TGTGCCAGCAGCTCAGGACAGGGGAACCCTTTGCCCTACGAGCAGTACTTC	CASSSGQGNPLPYEQYF	TRBD1	TRBV5-6	-	TRBJ2-7	17
TGCAGCGTTGAGAAGCAGGACCTGCAGTACTTC	CSVEKQDLQYF	-	TRBV29-1	-	TRBJ2-7	11
TGTGCCAGCAGTTTATTACCTAGCGGGAGAACGAACACCGGGGAGCTGTTTTTT	CASSLLPSGRTNTGELFF	TRBD2	TRBV27	-	TRBJ2-2	18
TGTGCCAGCAGTTTTCGGGGCTCCTACGAGCAGTACTTC	CASSFRGSYEQYF	-	TRBV27	-	TRBJ2-7	13
TGTGCCAGCAGCTTAACTAGCGGGACTCTTTACAATGAGCAGTTCTTC	CASSLTSGTLYNEQFF	TRBD2	TRBV11-3	-	TRBJ2-1	16
TGTGCCAGTAGGGTGGACACCCCCGGGGCTGGGGCCAACGTCCTGACTTTC	CASRVDTPGAGANVLTF	-	TRBV19	-	TRBJ2-6	17
TGTGCCAGCAGCTTAGCTAGCGGGAGAGGCGGCGATGAGCAGTTCTTC	CASSLASGRGGDEQFF	TRBD2	TRBV7-8	-	TRBJ2-1	16
TGCAGCGTTGGGGCACGGAACACCGGGGAGCTGTTTTTT	CSVGARNTGELFF	-	TRBV29-1	-	TRBJ2-2	13
TGTGCCAGTAGTATGATACTAGCGGGACCTGGGGAGACCCAGTACTTC	CASSMILAGPGETQYF	TRBD2	TRBV19	-	TRBJ2-5	16
TGTGCCAGCAGTCCAGGGGGCCACTATGGCTACACCTTC	CASSPGGHYGYTF	TRBD1	TRBV6-5	-	TRBJ1-2	13